This TCR beta chain was recorded in a study of beta chain features in type 1 diabetes. This clone was found a few times. Its target is not known. Reverse transcribing all isolated RNA meant expressed TCRB transcripts were sequenced. Produced via immunoSEQ multiplex PCR; TCRdb's table is partial and in-frame only. In the table there are approximately 600,000 clones, around 12% of which are singletons. Findings of the study overall: A pattern of fewer insertions and more deletions at VDJ junctions was seen in type 1 diabetes patients. Moderately but significantly shorter TCRB CDR3s were found in Type 1 diabetes patients in all four CD4+ subsets.

This receptor was obtained from a man aged 25 to 40 with type 1 diabetes. What was sequenced was naive CD4+ T cells from blood.

CDR3 coding DNA: TGTGCCAGCAGCGGGACAGGGCTTTACACTGAAGCTTTCTTT. Residues: CASSGTGLYTEAFF. J is TRBJ1-1 and V is TRBV9; 8 nucleotides match TRBD1. The ends lost 3 bases at V and 3 bases at J; junction bases unmatched: 4. The CDR3 is 14 residues long. The germline CDR1 and CDR2 sequences are SGDLS and YYNGEE.